A single sample gave rise to the 10 T cell receptor beta chains below, sequenced in a study of OX40 agonist ivuxolimab in advanced cancers. Clones were read by immunoSEQ multiplex PCR, and TCRdb kept only the in-frame ones, dropping some. The sample lists fewer than 90,000 clones; 75% to 90% were seen once. Source: CD4+ or CD8+ T cells sorted from blood, taken in a trial of the OX40 agonist ivuxolimab. The origin of the receptors is an adult with an advanced solid tumor such as melanoma, head and neck, liver or kidney cancer.

This clone was observed once. The chain joins TRBV28 to TRBJ1-3; D might be TRBD1 (5 bases). Germline V lookup: CDR1 MDHEN, CDR2 SYDVKM. This CDR3 region has 16 residues. The V end lost 6 bases, the J end lost 1 base, and 16 bases lay between the germline ends. The CDR3 sequence: CASSLGGATSGNTIYF. The CDR3 DNA reads as TGTGCCAGCAGCCTGGGGGGAGCCACTTCTGGAAACACCATATATTTT.

This chain uses TRBV7-2 with TRBJ2-3; 11 nucleotides match TRBD1. Losses at the gene ends were 1 base for V and 5 bases for J; bases not matched to a gene: 8. The V gene's germline CDR1 is SGHTA and CDR2 FQGNSA. There are 17 residues in the CDR3. The CDR3 region has the DNA TGTGCCAGCAGCTTAGGGTCGGGACAGGGGGTGATAGATACGCAGTATTTT. This sequence encodes CASSLGSGQGVIDTQYF.

This chain joins TRBV7-3 and TRBJ2-1; the D is unclear. Germline CDR1 SGHTA, CDR2 FQGTGA. V was trimmed by 1 base and J by 9 bases, leaving 4 bases between them. The CDR3 loop spans 11 amino acids. CDR3 sequence (DNA): TGTGCCAGCAGCTTAAACGGTGAGCAGTTCTTC. Translation: CASSLNGEQFF.

The rearrangement uses TRBV9 and TRBJ2-5, with 9 bases matching TRBD2. The V segment lost 0 bases and the J segment 1 base; nucleotides outside the gene matches: 4. CDR3 length: 16 amino acids. From germline, CDR1 is SGDLS and CDR2 YYNGEE. The CDR3, as DNA: TGTGCCAGCAGCGTAGAAAGCGGGAGGTTCCAAGAGACCCAGTACTTC. It translates to CASSVESGRFQETQYF.

The DNA for the CDR3 is TGCGCCAGCAGCTTACAGGTGACGAGCTCTGGGGCCAACGTCCTGACTTTC. Protein sequence: CASSLQVTSSGANVLTF. J is TRBJ2-6 and V is TRBV5-1; perhaps TRBD1 as D (5 bases). V was clipped by 2 bases and J by 0 bases, with 12 bases between them. Germline values: CDR1 SGHRS, CDR2 YFSETQ. The CDR3 has 17 residues.

The gene calls are TRBV7-2 and TRBJ2-1; D is uncertain. The CDR3 length is 11 residues. Germline V gene lookup returns CDR1 SGHTA and CDR2 FQGNSA. With 2 bases removed from V and 9 bases from J, the gap between germline ends came to 5 bases. CDR3 region: CASSLSGEQFF. The CDR3 DNA reads as TGTGCCAGCAGCTTATCGGGTGAGCAGTTCTTC.

The V call is TRBV5-1, the J call TRBJ1-4; D gene uncertain. The germline V gene has CDR1 SGHRS and CDR2 YFSETQ. The CDR3 runs 12 residues. V lost 4 bases and J lost 5, with 6 bases in between. For the CDR3, the DNA is TGCGCCAGCAGCGACCGAAATGAAAAACTGTTTTTT. Amino acids: CASSDRNEKLFF. Combining the CDR3 with reference TRBV5-1 and TRBJ1-4 gives the whole variable domain KAGVTQTPRYLIKTRGQQVTLSCSPISGHRSVSWYQQTPGQGLQFLFEYFSETQRNKGNFPGRFSGRQFSNSRSEMNVSTLELGDSALYLCASSDRNEKLFFGSGTQLSVL.

The gene calls are TRBV30 and TRBJ1-5; possibly TRBD1 for D (5 bases). The ends were cut back, 2 bases at V and 4 bases at J, with 15 bases in the middle. The germline CDR1 and CDR2 sequences are GTSNPN and SVGIG (reference sequence). The CDR3 sequence is 15 residues long. CDR3 nucleotides: TGTGCCTGGAGTTTGCAAGGGACCATAAATCAGCCCCAGCATTTT. Its translation: CAWSLQGTINQPQHF.

In DNA form, the CDR3 reads TGCGCCAGCAGCCAAGTACAGGGCTCTCTCTATGGCTACACCTTC. Residues: CASSQVQGSLYGYTF. The chain recombines TRBV4-1 with TRBJ1-2, with D possibly being TRBD1 (6 bases). Trimming shortened V by 1 base and J by 4 bases, and 13 bases separated the two germline ends. Germline CDR1 MGHRA, CDR2 YSYEKL. This CDR3 is 15 amino acids long.

The chain joins TRBV5-1 to TRBJ2-2, with TRBD1 identical over 12 bases. J gave up 5 bases and V 3 bases, and 2 bases lay outside the gene matches. From germline, CDR1 is SGHRS and CDR2 YFSETQ. CDR3 length: 15 residues. The CDR3 spells CASSWGQGATGELFF. The CDR3 nucleotides are TGCGCCAGCAGCTGGGGACAGGGGGCGACCGGGGAGCTGTTTTTT.